This is a list of T cell receptor beta chains from one sample in a study of shared clonotypes between healthy human individuals. Profiled with immunoSEQ multiplex PCR; TCRdb holds only in-frame clones, not every one. The sample contains more than 2 million clones, over 85% of which appear only once. Sequenced sample: naive CD8+ T cells from PBMCs. Every receptor here comes from a man aged 18 to 30 in good health. Some clones in this sample may be carry-over from other donors' samples. Both conserved end residues are part of each CDR3. A D gene is named only where the DNA matches it firmly. Clone size is shown for a subset of rows, as once, few, many or a class of expanded clone.

size,D,V,J,CDR3,DNA
few,TRBD2,TRBV5-4,TRBJ2-3,CASSFKRESTDTQYF,TGTGCCAGCAGCTTTAAGCGGGAGAGCACAGATACGCAGTATTTT
-,-,TRBV6-1,TRBJ1-5,CASSGLGAGNQPQHF,TGTGCCAGCAGTGGCCTGGGGGCAGGCAATCAGCCCCAGCATTTT
-,TRBD1,TRBV5-1,TRBJ1-1,CASSTDRGLGNTEAFF,TGCGCCAGCAGCACGGACAGGGGGCTGGGGAACACTGAAGCTTTCTTT
-,-,TRBV11-2,TRBJ2-1,CASSLLGTSYNEQFF,TGTGCCAGCAGCTTGCTTGGCACCAGCTACAATGAGCAGTTCTTC
-,-,TRBV10-3,TRBJ2-7,CAIRNLQGEQYF,TGTGCCATCAGGAACCTACAGGGCGAGCAGTACTTC
once,-,TRBV10-3,TRBJ2-7,CAIRDAETGANLYEQYF,TGTGCCATCAGGGACGCGGAGACCGGGGCGAACCTTTACGAGCAGTACTTC
-,TRBD1,TRBV15,TRBJ1-2,CATSSRTGGVGYTF,TGTGCCACCAGCAGTAGAACAGGGGGCGTCGGCTACACCTTC
-,-,TRBV19,TRBJ2-7,CASSTREDYEQYF,TGTGCCAGTAGTACCCGGGAAGATTACGAGCAGTACTTC
-,-,TRBV4-1,TRBJ2-5,CASSQDPRGRKTRETQYF,TGCGCCAGCAGCCAAGACCCAAGGGGGAGGAAAACGAGGGAGACCCAGTACTTC
-,-,TRBV27,TRBJ2-7,CASSLSIQFYEQYF,TGTGCCAGCAGTTTATCGATTCAGTTCTACGAGCAGTACTTC
-,-,TRBV6-9,TRBJ2-7,CASNPGLAVSSYEQYF,TGTGCCAGCAATCCAGGGCTGGCGGTTTCCTCCTACGAGCAGTACTTC
-,-,TRBV7-2,TRBJ2-5,CASSLRRARETQYF,TGTGCCAGCAGCTTAAGAAGGGCTCGGGAGACCCAGTACTTC
-,TRBD1,TRBV9,TRBJ2-7,CASSVEPRTGGGYEQYF,TGTGCCAGCAGCGTAGAACCCCGGACAGGGGGCGGGTACGAGCAGTACTTC
-,-,TRBV5-8,TRBJ1-1,CASSRSAGDTEAFF,TGTGCCAGCAGCCGAAGCGCAGGGGACACTGAAGCTTTCTTT
-,-,TRBV19,TRBJ1-5,CASSIPNQPQHF,TGTGCCAGTAGTATCCCTAATCAGCCCCAGCATTTT
-,-,TRBV9,TRBJ1-2,CASSTTTDYGYTF,TGTGCCAGCAGCACGACAACAGACTATGGCTACACCTTC
once,TRBD1,TRBV2,TRBJ2-7,CASSEGQGITYEQYF,TGTGCCAGCAGTGAGGGACAGGGGATAACCTACGAGCAGTACTTC
-,-,TRBV27,TRBJ2-2,CASSFVAVNTGELFF,TGTGCCAGCAGTTTTGTAGCGGTCAACACCGGGGAGCTGTTTTTT
-,-,TRBV9,TRBJ2-5,CASSVGGQSETQYF,TGTGCCAGCAGCGTAGGAGGCCAGTCGGAGACCCAGTACTTC
-,TRBD1,TRBV5-1,TRBJ1-1,CASSPGARGLIDTEAFF,TGCGCCAGCAGCCCCGGAGCCAGGGGGCTAATCGACACTGAAGCTTTCTTT
-,-,TRBV5-1,TRBJ1-3,CASSPPGGSGNTIYF,TGCGCCAGCAGCCCGCCGGGTGGCTCTGGAAACACCATATATTTT
-,-,TRBV12-5,TRBJ2-5,CASSLQKETQYF,TGTGCTAGTAGCCTACAAAAAGAGACCCAGTACTTC
-,-,TRBV28,TRBJ1-5,CASSLRGRAGQPQHF,TGTGCCAGCAGTTTACGGGGCCGGGCGGGTCAGCCCCAGCATTTT
-,TRBD2,TRBV5-8,TRBJ2-3,CASSSRTSGRTDTQYF,TGTGCCAGCAGCTCAAGGACTAGCGGGAGGACAGATACGCAGTATTTT
-,-,TRBV5-1,TRBJ2-7,CASSLVGFMEQYF,TGCGCCAGCAGCTTGGTTGGATTCATGGAGCAGTACTTC
once,-,TRBV6-6,TRBJ2-1,CASRRDRSPYNEQFF,TGTGCCAGCAGGCGGGACAGAAGCCCCTACAATGAGCAGTTCTTC
-,TRBD1,TRBV4-1,TRBJ2-2,CASSRTGAGGELFF,TGCGCCAGCAGCCGGACAGGGGCTGGCGGGGAGCTGTTTTTT
-,-,TRBV9,TRBJ2-1,CASSPQGPHNEQFF,TGTGCCAGCAGCCCCCAGGGGCCCCACAATGAGCAGTTCTTC
-,-,TRBV7-9,TRBJ2-7,CASSHGGQHEQYF,TGTGCCAGCAGCCACGGGGGCCAGCATGAGCAGTACTTC
-,-,TRBV9,TRBJ2-3,CASSASGLEWDTQYF,TGTGCCAGCAGCGCGAGTGGACTGGAGTGGGATACGCAGTATTTT
-,-,TRBV7-2,TRBJ1-1,CASSQNRVAEAFF,TGTGCCAGCAGCCAGAACAGGGTCGCTGAAGCTTTCTTT
-,-,TRBV28,TRBJ1-2,CASSDYGGGYTF,TGTGCCAGCAGTGATTACGGTGGTGGCTACACCTTC
-,TRBD2,TRBV15,TRBJ2-1,CATSRDIAGTSNEQFF,TGTGCCACCAGCAGAGACATAGCGGGAACCAGCAATGAGCAGTTCTTC
-,-,TRBV4-1,TRBJ1-3,CASSQVLEGPLSGNTIYF,TGCGCCAGCAGCCAAGTGTTGGAGGGGCCCCTCTCTGGAAACACCATATATTTT
-,-,TRBV5-6,TRBJ2-7,CASSLGGDSYEQYF,TGTGCCAGCAGCTTGGGAGGGGATTCCTACGAGCAGTACTTC
-,-,TRBV4-1,TRBJ2-2,CASSQEWGNIAGELFF,TGCGCCAGCAGCCAAGAATGGGGTAATATCGCCGGGGAGCTGTTTTTT
-,-,TRBV27,TRBJ2-1,CASSFNNEQFF,TGTGCCAGCAGTTTCAACAATGAGCAGTTCTTC
-,-,TRBV7-9,TRBJ2-4,CASSEGPGKNIQYF,TGTGCCAGCAGTGAGGGCCCTGGCAAAAACATTCAGTACTTC
-,TRBD1,TRBV7-3,TRBJ2-1,CASGDRGNEQFF,TGTGCCAGCGGGGACAGGGGAAATGAGCAGTTCTTC
-,-,TRBV7-9,TRBJ2-1,CASSLGGTYNEQFF,TGTGCCAGCAGCCTAGGGGGGACCTACAATGAGCAGTTCTTC
-,TRBD2,TRBV4-2,TRBJ2-5,CASSQETSGRLAETQYF,TGTGCCAGCAGCCAAGAGACTAGCGGGAGGCTTGCAGAGACCCAGTACTTC
once,-,TRBV6-5,TRBJ2-5,CASTPYPGVETQYF,TGTGCCAGCACTCCCTACCCGGGAGTCGAGACCCAGTACTTC
-,-,TRBV5-1,TRBJ2-3,CASRVGTDTQYF,TGCGCCAGCAGGGTTGGCACAGATACGCAGTATTTT
-,TRBD1,TRBV13,TRBJ1-2,CASALQGDHYYGYTF,TGTGCCAGCGCACTACAGGGGGACCACTACTATGGCTACACCTTC
-,-,TRBV7-2,TRBJ2-1,CASSRVSGRQLSNEQFF,TGTGCCAGCAGCCGAGTATCGGGCAGACAGCTTAGCAATGAGCAGTTCTTC
-,-,TRBV28,TRBJ2-5,CASSLWRTQETQYF,TGTGCCAGCAGTTTGTGGAGAACACAAGAGACCCAGTACTTC
-,TRBD2,TRBV5-8,TRBJ2-2,CASSFGLAGRPGELFF,TGTGCCAGCAGCTTTGGACTAGCGGGGCGTCCCGGGGAGCTGTTTTTT
-,-,TRBV11-2,TRBJ2-6,CASSLVDTESGANVLTF,TGTGCCAGCAGCTTAGTGGACACCGAGTCTGGGGCCAACGTCCTGACTTTC
-,-,TRBV28,TRBJ1-2,CASSPQGTTWYGYTF,TGTGCCAGCAGTCCGCAGGGGACTACGTGGTATGGCTACACCTTC
-,-,TRBV23-1,TRBJ1-1,CASSHTLGPGNDAFF,TGCGCCAGCAGTCACACATTAGGCCCCGGTAACGATGCTTTCTTT
once,TRBD2,TRBV7-3,TRBJ2-7,CASSSGLGSYEQYF,TGTGCCAGCAGCTCAGGACTAGGCTCCTACGAGCAGTACTTC
-,-,TRBV13,TRBJ2-7,CASTIHRGYEQYF,TGTGCCAGCACGATCCACAGAGGCTACGAGCAGTACTTC
-,TRBD1,TRBV9,TRBJ2-3,CASSLTGQGFKAPDTQYF,TGTGCCAGCAGCTTAACAGGACAGGGGTTCAAGGCACCAGATACGCAGTATTTT